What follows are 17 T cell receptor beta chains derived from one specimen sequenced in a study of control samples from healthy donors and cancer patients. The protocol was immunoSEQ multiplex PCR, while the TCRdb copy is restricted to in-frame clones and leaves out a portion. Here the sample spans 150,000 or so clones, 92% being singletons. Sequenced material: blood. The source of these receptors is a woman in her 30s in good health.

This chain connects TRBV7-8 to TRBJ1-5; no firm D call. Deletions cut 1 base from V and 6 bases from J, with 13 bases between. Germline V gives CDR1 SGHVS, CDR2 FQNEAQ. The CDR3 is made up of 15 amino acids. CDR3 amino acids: CASSLGSSAGQPQHF. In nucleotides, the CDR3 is TGTGCCAGCAGCTTAGGGAGTTCGGCGGGTCAGCCCCAGCATTTT.

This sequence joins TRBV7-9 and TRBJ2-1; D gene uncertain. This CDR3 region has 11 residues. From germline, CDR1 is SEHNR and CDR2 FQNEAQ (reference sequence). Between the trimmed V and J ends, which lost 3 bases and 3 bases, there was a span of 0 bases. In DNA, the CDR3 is TGTGCCAGCAGCTTCTACAATGAGCAGTTCTTC. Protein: CASSFYNEQFF.

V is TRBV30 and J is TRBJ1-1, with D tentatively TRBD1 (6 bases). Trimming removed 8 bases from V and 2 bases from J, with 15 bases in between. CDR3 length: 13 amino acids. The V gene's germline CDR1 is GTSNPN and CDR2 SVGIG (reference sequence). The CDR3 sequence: CAGSGTHNTEAFF. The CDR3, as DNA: TGTGCCGGTTCCGGGACACATAACACTGAAGCTTTCTTT.

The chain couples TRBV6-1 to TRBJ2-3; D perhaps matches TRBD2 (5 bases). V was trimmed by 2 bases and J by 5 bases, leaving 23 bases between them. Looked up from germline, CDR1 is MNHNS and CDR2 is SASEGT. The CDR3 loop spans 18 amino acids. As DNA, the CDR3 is TGTGCCAGCAGTGAAATCGGTTTGCCAGCGACGGGGTTAGATACGCAGTATTTT. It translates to CASSEIGLPATGLDTQYF.

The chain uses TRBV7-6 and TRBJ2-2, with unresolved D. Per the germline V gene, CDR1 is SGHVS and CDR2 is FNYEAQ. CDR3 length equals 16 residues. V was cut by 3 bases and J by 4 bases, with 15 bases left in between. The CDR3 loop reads CASSFFGQAGTGELFF. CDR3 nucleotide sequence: TGTGCCAGCAGCTTCTTCGGTCAGGCAGGCACCGGGGAGCTGTTTTTT.

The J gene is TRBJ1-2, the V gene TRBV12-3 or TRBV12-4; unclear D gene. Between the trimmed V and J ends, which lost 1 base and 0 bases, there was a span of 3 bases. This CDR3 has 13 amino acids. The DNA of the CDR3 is TGTGCCAGCAGTTTAGGGACTAACTATGGCTACACCTTC. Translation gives CASSLGTNYGYTF.

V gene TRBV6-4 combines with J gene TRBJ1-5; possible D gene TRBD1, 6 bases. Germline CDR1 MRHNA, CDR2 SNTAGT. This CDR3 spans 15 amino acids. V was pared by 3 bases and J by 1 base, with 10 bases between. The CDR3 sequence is CASSETQGSNQPQHF. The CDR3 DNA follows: TGTGCCAGCAGTGAAACCCAGGGGAGCAATCAGCCCCAGCATTTT.

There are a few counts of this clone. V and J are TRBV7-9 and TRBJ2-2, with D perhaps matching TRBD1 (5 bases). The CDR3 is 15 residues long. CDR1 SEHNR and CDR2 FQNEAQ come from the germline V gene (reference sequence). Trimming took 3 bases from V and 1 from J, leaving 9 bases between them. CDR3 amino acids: CASSFHQGNTGELFF. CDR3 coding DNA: TGTGCCAGCAGCTTTCATCAGGGGAACACCGGGGAGCTGTTTTTT.

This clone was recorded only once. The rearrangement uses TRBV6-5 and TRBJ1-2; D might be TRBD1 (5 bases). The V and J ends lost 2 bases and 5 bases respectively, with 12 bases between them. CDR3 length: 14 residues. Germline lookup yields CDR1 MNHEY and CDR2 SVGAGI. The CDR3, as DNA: TGTGCCAGCAGTTACACAGGTCTCCAGTATGGCTACACCTTC. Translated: CASSYTGLQYGYTF.

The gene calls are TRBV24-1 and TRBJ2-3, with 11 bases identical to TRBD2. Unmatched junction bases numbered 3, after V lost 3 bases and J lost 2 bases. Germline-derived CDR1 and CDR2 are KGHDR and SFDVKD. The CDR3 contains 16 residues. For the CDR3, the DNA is TGTGCCACCAGTGATGTACTAGCGGGAGTCACAGATACGCAGTATTTT. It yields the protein CATSDVLAGVTDTQYF.

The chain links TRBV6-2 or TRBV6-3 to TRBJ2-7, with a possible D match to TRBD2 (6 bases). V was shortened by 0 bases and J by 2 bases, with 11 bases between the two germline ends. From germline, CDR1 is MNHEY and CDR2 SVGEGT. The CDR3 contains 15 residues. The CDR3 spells CASSYSLALTYEQYF. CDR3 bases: TGTGCCAGCAGTTACTCGCTAGCGCTAACCTACGAGCAGTACTTC.

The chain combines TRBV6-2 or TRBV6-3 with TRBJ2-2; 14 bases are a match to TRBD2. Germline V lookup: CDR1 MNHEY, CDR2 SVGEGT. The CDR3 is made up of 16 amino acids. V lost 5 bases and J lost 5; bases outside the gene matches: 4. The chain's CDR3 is CASSRLAGGWTGELFF. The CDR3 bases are TGTGCCAGCAGTCGACTAGCGGGAGGGTGGACCGGGGAGCTGTTTTTT.

The chain's CDR3 is CASSRPGTSGSTDTQYF. In DNA form, the CDR3 reads TGTGCCAGCAGCCGTCCCGGGACTAGCGGTAGCACAGATACGCAGTATTTT. V gene TRBV5-4 combines with J gene TRBJ2-3, with 11 bases matching TRBD2. This CDR3 contains 17 residues. Trimming at V came to 4 bases and at J to 0 bases, leaving 7 bases not matched to a gene. The V gene's germline CDR1 is SGHNT and CDR2 YYREEE (reference sequence).

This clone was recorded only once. For the CDR3, the DNA is TGTGCCAGCAGCCACCACCACCGGACTAGCGGGAGCACAGATACGCAGTATTTT. Protein product: CASSHHHRTSGSTDTQYF. The rearrangement joins TRBV4-2 to TRBJ2-3, with 11 bases lining up with TRBD2. Per the germline V gene, CDR1 is LGHNA and CDR2 is YNFKEQ. V shed 3 bases and J 0 bases; nucleotides not matched to a gene: 8. The CDR3 covers 18 residues.

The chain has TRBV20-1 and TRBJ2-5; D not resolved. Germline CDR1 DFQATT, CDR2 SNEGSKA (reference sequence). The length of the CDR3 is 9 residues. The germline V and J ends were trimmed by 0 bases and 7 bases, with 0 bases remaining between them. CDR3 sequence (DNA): TGCAGTGCTAGAGAGACCCAGTACTTC. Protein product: CSARETQYF.

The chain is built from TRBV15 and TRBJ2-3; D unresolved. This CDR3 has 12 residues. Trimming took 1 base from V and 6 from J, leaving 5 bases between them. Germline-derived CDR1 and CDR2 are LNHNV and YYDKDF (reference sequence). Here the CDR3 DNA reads TGTGCCACCAGCAGAGTTTTGGATACGCAGTATTTT. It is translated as CATSRVLDTQYF.

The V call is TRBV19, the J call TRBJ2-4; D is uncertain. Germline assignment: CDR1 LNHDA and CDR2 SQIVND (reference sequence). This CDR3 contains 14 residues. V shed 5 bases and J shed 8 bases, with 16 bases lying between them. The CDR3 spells CASSAGPGSYIQYF. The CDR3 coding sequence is TGTGCCAGTAGTGCCGGCCCCGGGTCGTACATTCAGTACTTC. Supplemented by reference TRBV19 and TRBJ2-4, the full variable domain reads DGGITQSPKYLFRKEGQNVTLSCEQNLNHDAMYWYRQDPGQGLRLIYYSQIVNDFQKGDIAEGYSVSREKKESFPLTVTSAQKNPTAFYLCASSAGPGSYIQYFGAGTRLSVL.